The source of this T cell receptor (beta chain) is a study of persistence of HIV-infected CD4 T cells. Study details: CD4+ T cells responding to CMV or HIV-1 Gag were isolated.

An overlapping HIV-1 Gag peptide pool stimulated these cells at approximately 1 ug/peptide/mL. CD40L/CD69 double-negative CD45RO-high memory CD4+ T cells were collected. The CDR3 is 16 residues long. V shed 4 bases, J shed 0 bases, and the junction held 7 bases outside the gene matches. Germline CDR1 reads MNHEY; CDR2 reads SMNVEV (reference sequence). About this clone itself: Its antigen is as yet unknown.

The immunoSEQ assay was version 4, run in survey mode. The method was immunoSEQ multiplex PCR; TCRdb's version includes in-frame clones alone and lacks a portion of them. This sample has tens of thousands of clones, with about four fifths found just once. The sample consisted of CD4+ T cells sorted from PBMCs after roughly 18-hour stimulation, taken from a patient who received antiretroviral therapy. The gene calls are TRBV27 and TRBJ2-7; 9 nucleotides agree with TRBD1. This sequence was found in an adult man with HIV who was CMV-seropositive. The CDR3 bases are TGTGCCAGCAGTTCCCTTACAGGGGGCGCCTCCTACGAGCAGTACTTC. It translates to CASSSLTGGASYEQYF.